This entry lists 11 T cell receptor beta chains sequenced from one sample in a study of human T cells and chemical hapten exposure (dated by TCRdb to the early 2020s). Library method: 5' RACE. The reads were generated on an Illumina MiSeq. TCRdb handled the public reads itself, with Q25 trimming in fastp and clone calling in MiXCR, and kept productive beta chains. Merged by CDR3 protein, the rows form single entries marked with the most common genes and DNA. The sample profile shows 81,000 or so distinct CDR3 sequences; under 10% of them were found once. Together, the top ten hold around 2% of the sample. Total RNA was extracted from unfractionated whole blood that had been collected in Tempus Blood RNA tubes. All receptors come from a male donor in good health.

This clonotype was seen more than once but under ten times. V usage is TRBV11-2 and J usage is TRBJ1-1; D remains ambiguous. Germline V gives CDR1 SGHAT, CDR2 FQNNGV. V gave up 3 bases and J gave up 2 bases, with 7 bases separating them. The CDR3 is made up of 13 amino acids. CDR3 protein: CASSLMPNTEAFF. The CDR3 DNA sequence: TGTGCCAGCAGCTTGATGCCCAACACTGAAGCTTTCTTT.

The chain recombines TRBV14 with TRBJ2-3; 10 positions match TRBD2. Germline trimming cut 2 bases from V and 2 bases from J; bases unmatched to any gene: 4. CDR3 length: 16 amino acids. Germline assignment: CDR1 SGHDN and CDR2 FVKESK. The chain's CDR3 is CASSQLAGAHTDTQYF. The CDR3 DNA reads TGTGCCAGCAGCCAACTAGCGGGGGCCCACACAGATACGCAGTATTTT. Combining the CDR3 with reference TRBV14 and TRBJ2-3 gives the whole variable domain EAGVTQFPSHSVIEKGQTVTLRCDPISGHDNLYWYRRVMGKEIKFLLHFVKESKQDESGMPNNRFLAERTGGTYSTLKVQPAELEDSGVYFCASSQLAGAHTDTQYFGPGTRLTVL.

This chain connects TRBV12-3 or TRBV12-4 to TRBJ1-2; D is perhaps TRBD1 (6 bases). This CDR3 has 14 residues. V lost 3 bases and J lost 8, with 16 bases in between. The CDR3 reads CASSLGAGSPGYTF. The CDR3, as DNA: TGTGCCAGCAGTTTGGGGGCGGGGAGTCCCGGCTACACCTTC.

J is TRBJ2-7 and V is TRBV6-6; tentatively, D is TRBD1 (6 bases). Between the trimmed V and J ends, which lost 5 bases and 0 bases, there was a span of 11 bases. Germline assignment: CDR1 MNHNY and CDR2 SVGAGI (reference sequence). This CDR3 is built from 14 residues. As DNA, the CDR3 is TGTGCCAGCAGTCCGGGACACATCTCCTACGAGCAGTACTTC. Its protein product is CASSPGHISYEQYF.

In this sample, this clonotype turned up many times. V and J are TRBV7-9 and TRBJ2-1; D gene unclear. The CDR3 contains 17 residues. Trimming shortened V by 4 bases and J by 0 bases, and 16 bases separated the two germline ends. Germline assignment: CDR1 SEHNR and CDR2 FQNEAQ (reference sequence). CDR3 sequence: CASSYRQPLSSYNEQFF. CDR3 coding DNA: TGTGCCAGCAGCTACCGCCAGCCCCTGAGCTCCTACAATGAGCAGTTCTTC.

The gene calls are TRBV29-1 and TRBJ1-5; weak D call: TRBD1 (5 bases). The CDR3 covers 12 residues. V lost 6 bases and J 6 bases, leaving 12 bases between the germline ends. The germline V gene has CDR1 SQVTM and CDR2 ANQGSEA. CDR3 region: CSVQEGPQPQHF. CDR3 DNA sequence: TGCAGCGTCCAGGAGGGGCCTCAGCCCCAGCATTTT. Full variable domain (remainder filled in from reference TRBV29-1 and TRBJ1-5): SAVISQKPSRDICQRGTSLTIQCQVDSQVTMMFWYRQQPGQSLTLIATANQGSEATYESGFVIDKFPISRPNLTFSTLTVSNMSPEDSSIYLCSVQEGPQPQHFGDGTRLSIL.

This clonotype came up many times. The gene calls are TRBV28 and TRBJ1-6, with D possibly matching TRBD1 (5 bases). The V and J ends lost 3 bases and 0 bases respectively, with 18 bases between them. Germline assignment: CDR1 MDHEN and CDR2 SYDVKM. This CDR3 has 19 amino acids. The CDR3 loop is CASSLGTIDSDSYNSPLHF. Written as DNA, the CDR3 is TGTGCCAGCAGTTTGGGGACGATCGACAGTGACTCCTATAATTCACCCCTCCACTTT.

A few counts support this clonotype. V and J are TRBV4-2 and TRBJ1-1; the D is unclear. Germline V gene sequence: CDR1 LGHNA, CDR2 YNFKEQ. The V and J ends lost 3 bases and 4 bases respectively, with 12 bases between them. The length of the CDR3 is 14 residues. This CDR3 is CASSHPASRTEAFF. In DNA, the CDR3 is TGTGCCAGCAGCCATCCAGCCTCCCGCACTGAAGCTTTCTTT.

Concerning this clonotype: Since a much larger clone is just one base distant, this may be a read error. In nucleotides, the CDR3 is TGTGACAGCAGCTTATCGAACACTGAAGCTTTCTTT. Translation gives CDSSLSNTEAFF. The chain has TRBV7-9 and TRBJ1-1; the D is unclear. The CDR3 consists of 12 residues. Germline values: CDR1 SEHNR, CDR2 FQNEAQ (reference sequence).

The rearrangement links TRBV5-6 to TRBJ2-3; D tentatively reads TRBD1 or TRBD2 (6 bases each). This CDR3 region has 17 residues. V lost 1 base, J lost 3 bases, and 18 bases lay in between. Germline V gene lookup returns CDR1 SGHDT and CDR2 YYEEEE. Here the CDR3 reads CASSLSGGSGATDTQYF. In DNA, the CDR3 is TGTGCCAGCAGCTTGTCTGGAGGATCGGGGGCTACAGATACGCAGTATTTT.

The rearrangement links TRBV5-6 to TRBJ2-3; D possibly corresponds to TRBD1 (6 bases). Germline V gives CDR1 SGHDT, CDR2 YYEEEE. V was shortened by 4 bases and J by 4 bases, with 16 bases between the two germline ends. CDR3 length: 15 amino acids. As DNA, the CDR3 is TGTGCCAGCAGCCGACAGGCACTGGGGGCAGATACGCAGTATTTT. Translated: CASSRQALGADTQYF.